A selection of T cell receptor beta chains follows, all from one sample in a study of blood T cell repertoires in COVID-19. Assay used: immunoSEQ multiplex PCR; TCRdb lists only in-frame clones, some missing. Here the sample spans a few hundred thousand clones, about 80% being singletons. Sample: PBMCs or T cells enriched from blood (not recorded which). Receptors originate from a man in his thirties or forties with acute COVID-19. The CDR3 runs from the conserved cysteine through the conserved F or W. The D gene is left open where the match is weak. Size is omitted from some rows. Given values are once, few, many or a class for expanded clones.

D | J | V | size | CDR3 | DNA
TRBD2 | TRBJ2-1 | TRBV4-3 | NA | CASSLSVRTSGRGSYNEQFF | TGCGCCAGCAGCCTTTCTGTGAGGACTAGCGGGCGTGGCTCCTACAATGAGCAGTTCTTC
TRBD2 | TRBJ2-3 | TRBV11-2 | NA | CASSLFSGGSTDTQYF | TGTGCCAGCAGCTTGTTCAGCGGGGGGAGCACAGATACGCAGTATTTT
NA | TRBJ2-1 | TRBV6-5 | NA | CASSRTGEAIF | TGTGCCAGCAGTCGTACGGGTGAGGCGATCTTC
NA | TRBJ1-1 | TRBV4-3 | NA | CASSQEVTSRNTEAFF | TGCGCCAGCAGCCAAGAGGTGACATCCAGGAACACTGAAGCTTTCTTT
NA | TRBJ1-6 | TRBV5-1 | once | CASSLDTGGDSPLHF | TGCGCCAGCAGCTTGGATACAGGAGGGGATTCACCCCTCCACTTT
NA | TRBJ1-2 | TRBV27 | NA | CASSLIWGLSGYTF | TGTGCCAGCAGTTTAATTTGGGGGCTAAGTGGCTACACCTTC
TRBD1 | TRBJ2-3 | TRBV5-1 | NA | CASSLVGDRATDTQYF | TGCGCCAGCAGCTTGGTAGGAGACAGGGCCACAGATACGCAGTATTTT
TRBD2 | TRBJ2-1 | TRBV6-5 | NA | CASSSWTSGGNNEQFF | TGTGCCAGCAGTTCGTGGACTAGCGGGGGAAACAATGAGCAGTTCTTC
NA | TRBJ2-3 | TRBV7-2 | once | CASSLGGGGVDTQYF | TGTGCCAGCAGCTTGGGCGGAGGGGGCGTAGATACGCAGTATTTT
NA | TRBJ1-3 | TRBV27 | NA | CASSLSGGPGNTIYF | TGTGCCAGCAGTTTATCAGGGGGTCCTGGAAACACCATATATTTT
NA | TRBJ2-3 | TRBV19 | few | CATRNRSLTDTQYF | TGTGCCACACGGAACAGATCCCTCACAGATACGCAGTATTTT
TRBD1 | TRBJ1-3 | TRBV28 | NA | CAGQDRGFTGNTIYF | TGTGCCGGGCAGGACAGGGGATTCACTGGAAACACCATATATTTT
NA | TRBJ2-1 | TRBV6-1 | NA | CASSEYYNEQFF | TGTGCCAGCAGTGAGTACTACAATGAGCAGTTCTTC
NA | TRBJ1-1 | TRBV19 | NA | CASFGFRNTEAFF | TGTGCCAGTTTCGGGTTTCGGAACACTGAAGCTTTCTTT
NA | TRBJ2-3 | TRBV4-2 | NA | CASSQDGERLGDTQYF | TGTGCCAGCAGCCAAGATGGAGAGCGGCTCGGGGATACGCAGTATTTT
NA | TRBJ2-2 | TRBV5-4 | NA | CASSLAGGGITGELFF | TGTGCCAGCAGCTTGGCCGGGGGTGGGATCACCGGGGAGCTGTTTTTT
TRBD2 | TRBJ2-1 | TRBV11-3 | NA | CASSQTESAGAYNEQFF | TGTGCCAGCAGCCAGACTGAGTCAGCGGGAGCCTACAATGAGCAGTTCTTC
NA | TRBJ1-4 | TRBV5-1 | once | CASSLGLNEKLFF | TGCGCCAGCAGCCTGGGTCTAAATGAAAAACTGTTTTTT
NA | TRBJ1-1 | TRBV6-2/TRBV6-3 | NA | CASSGYVGSGEAFF | TGTGCCAGCAGCGGGTACGTGGGTTCGGGTGAAGCTTTCTTT
NA | TRBJ1-1 | TRBV7-9 | NA | CASSPAGGTEAFF | TGTGCCAGCAGTCCCGCGGGAGGCACTGAAGCTTTCTTT
NA | TRBJ2-6 | TRBV28 | once | CASGQGGTGANVLTF | TGTGCCAGCGGGCAGGGGGGAACTGGGGCCAACGTCCTGACTTTC
NA | TRBJ1-5 | TRBV19 | NA | CASSILEQGGQPQHF | TGTGCCAGTAGTATACTCGAACAGGGTGGCCAGCCCCAGCATTTT
NA | TRBJ1-2 | TRBV6-5 | NA | CASSERREDGYTF | TGTGCCAGCTCAGAAAGAAGGGAGGATGGCTACACCTTC